The 20 T cell receptor beta chains reported below all come from one sample, sequenced in a study of shared clonotypes between healthy human individuals. Clones were read by immunoSEQ multiplex PCR, and TCRdb kept only the in-frame ones, dropping some. The data hold over a million clones, with around 78% observed a single time. Sample: memory CD4+ T cells from PBMCs. The subset: CD45RA-negative fraction. These receptors originate from a man aged 18-30 years in good health. Some clones in this sample may be carry-over from other donors' samples.

The rearrangement links TRBV6-1 to TRBJ1-1; D ambiguous. The CDR3 spans 12 residues. The germline gives CDR1 MNHNS, CDR2 SASEGT. Between the trimmed V and J ends, which lost 8 bases and 7 bases, there was a span of 14 bases. The CDR3 DNA follows: TGTGCCAGCGGGATTAGGGCCTTTGAAGCTTTCTTT. This gives the protein CASGIRAFEAFF.

V and J are TRBV5-4 and TRBJ2-3, with 7 bases identical to TRBD1. The CDR3 loop spans 16 amino acids. V lost 4 bases and J lost 2; bases outside the gene matches: 10. Germline assignment: CDR1 SGHNT and CDR2 YYREEE (reference sequence). The CDR3 is CASSPDRRTYTDTQYF. The CDR3 DNA sequence: TGTGCCAGCAGCCCGGACAGGCGAACATACACAGATACGCAGTATTTT.

V and J are TRBV2 and TRBJ2-7; D remains ambiguous. This CDR3 has 15 amino acids. Trimming removed 0 bases at V and 0 bases at J, with 9 bases between. Germline lookup yields CDR1 SNHLY and CDR2 FYNNEI. CDR3 sequence: CASSEAEVGSYEQYF. In nucleotides, the CDR3 is TGTGCCAGCAGTGAAGCGGAAGTAGGCTCCTACGAGCAGTACTTC. The whole variable domain, filled in from reference TRBV2 and TRBJ2-7, reads EPEVTQTPSHQVTQMGQEVILRCVPISNHLYFYWYRQILGQKVEFLVSFYNNEISEKSEIFDDQFSVERPDGSNFTLKIRSTKLEDSAMYFCASSEAEVGSYEQYFGPGTRLTVT.

The V gene is TRBV15, the J gene TRBJ1-1; the D is unclear. From germline, CDR1 is LNHNV and CDR2 YYDKDF (reference sequence). Trimming removed 0 bases from V and 1 base from J, with 9 bases in between. The CDR3 runs to 15 residues. The CDR3 protein is CATSRDINPNTEAFF. The CDR3 DNA is TGTGCCACCAGCAGAGATATTAACCCGAACACTGAAGCTTTCTTT.

J is TRBJ2-3 and V is TRBV7-9; 8 nucleotides agree with TRBD1. The V gene end was trimmed by 4 bases and the J gene end by 2 bases; junction bases not matched to a gene: 2. This CDR3 region has 14 residues. Germline assignment: CDR1 SEHNR and CDR2 FQNEAQ (reference sequence). In nucleotides, the CDR3 is TGTGCCAGCAGCTGGGACAGGAACACAGATACGCAGTATTTT. This sequence encodes CASSWDRNTDTQYF.

The rearrangement links TRBV6-1 to TRBJ1-1; D not resolved. The CDR3 has 13 residues. Trimming left V 8 bases short and J 3 bases short, with 13 bases between. From germline, CDR1 is MNHNS and CDR2 SASEGT. The DNA for the CDR3 is TGTGCCAGCGGCGGACGGAGGGACACTGAAGCTTTCTTT. Its translation is CASGGRRDTEAFF.

The CDR3 DNA sequence: TGTGCCATCATGCCGGGGGGGTATAGAAACACTGAAGCTTTCTTT. Translation gives CAIMPGGYRNTEAFF. This chain links TRBV7-9 with TRBJ1-1; the D gene is possibly TRBD1 (5 bases). Trimming shortened V by 10 bases and J by 2 bases, and 20 bases separated the two germline ends. The CDR3 runs to 15 residues. The germline V gene encodes CDR1 SEHNR and CDR2 FQNEAQ (reference sequence).

V usage is TRBV9 and J usage is TRBJ2-5, with a tentative D call TRBD2 (5 bases). Trimming took 0 bases from V and 5 from J, leaving 11 bases between them. The CDR3 covers 14 residues. CDR1 is SGDLS, CDR2 YYNGEE, per germline. CDR3 DNA sequence: TGTGCCAGCAGCGTAGGGGTAGCGCTGGAGACCCAGTACTTC. It specifies CASSVGVALETQYF.

V is TRBV15 and J is TRBJ2-4; TRBD2 matches 11 bases. CDR1 LNHNV and CDR2 YYDKDF come from the germline V gene (reference sequence). The CDR3 has 16 residues. V lost 1 base, J lost 8 bases, and 7 bases stayed unmatched. This chain's CDR3 is CATSRAWLAGGYIQYF. CDR3 DNA sequence: TGTGCCACCAGCAGAGCGTGGCTAGCGGGAGGTTACATTCAGTACTTC.

The chain links TRBV5-4 to TRBJ1-1; D uncertain. Germline V lookup: CDR1 SGHNT, CDR2 YYREEE (reference sequence). The CDR3 spans 16 residues. Trimming took off 4 bases at V and 0 bases at J, with 16 bases between the two ends. The CDR3 DNA reads as TGTGCCAGCAGCCCCGGTGGAGGCCTTATGAACACTGAAGCTTTCTTT. This codes for CASSPGGGLMNTEAFF.

The chain uses TRBV18 and TRBJ2-5; 7 bases are shared with TRBD1. The junction had 6 bases not matched to a gene; V was cut back by 3 bases and J by 2 bases. Germline CDR1 is KGHSH and CDR2 is LQKENI. This CDR3 has 15 amino acids. CDR3 protein: CASSPYNRGQETQYF. CDR3 bases: TGTGCCAGCTCACCGTACAACAGGGGTCAAGAGACCCAGTACTTC. The full variable domain, rest sourced from reference TRBV18 and TRBJ2-5, is NAGVMQNPRHLVRRRGQEARLRCSPMKGHSHVYWYRQLPEEGLKFMVYLQKENIIDESGMPKERFSAEFPKEGPSILRIQQVVRGDSAAYFCASSPYNRGQETQYFGPGTRLLVL.

This clone was detected only a few times. One end of the junction does not line up with germline, which may come from a read error. The chain is built from TRBV4-1 and TRBJ2-4; 7 bases are a match to TRBD1. The CDR3 length is 13 residues. CDR1 and CDR2 (germline): MGHRA, YSYEKL. The DNA of the CDR3 is TGCGCCAGCAGTCAAGACAGGGAAAACATTCAGTACTTC. It codes for CASSQDRENIQYF.

The genes are TRBV5-6 and TRBJ1-3; possible D gene TRBD1, 5 bases. Germline CDR1 SGHDT, CDR2 YYEEEE. The CDR3 contains 14 residues. V lost 3 bases and J 8 bases, leaving 15 bases between the germline ends. This chain's CDR3 is CASSSGQGWDTIYF. In DNA, the CDR3 is TGTGCCAGCAGCTCCGGACAAGGATGGGACACCATATATTTT.

This chain connects TRBV18 to TRBJ2-5; D is uncertain. Germline V gives CDR1 KGHSH, CDR2 LQKENI. CDR3 length: 13 amino acids. Deletions cut 2 bases from V and 5 bases from J, with 9 bases between. The CDR3, as DNA: TGTGCCAGCTCACCAATTTTAGGCGAGACCCAGTACTTC. Translating it yields CASSPILGETQYF.

V usage is TRBV7-9 and J usage is TRBJ1-1; 12 bases fit TRBD1. The CDR3 spans 18 residues. Germline V gene sequence: CDR1 SEHNR, CDR2 FQNEAQ (reference sequence). The trim removed 3 bases at V and 0 bases at J, leaving 8 bases unmatched. The CDR3 is CASSLGQGATPMNTEAFF. CDR3 DNA sequence: TGTGCCAGCAGCTTGGGACAGGGGGCGACTCCAATGAACACTGAAGCTTTCTTT.

The V call is TRBV30, the J call TRBJ1-1; D remains unclear. Germline V gene sequence: CDR1 GTSNPN, CDR2 SVGIG (reference sequence). CDR3 length: 14 residues. V lost 2 bases to trimming and J lost 3 bases, with 13 bases between them. The CDR3 loop reads CAWSLETTHTEAFF. For the CDR3, the DNA is TGTGCCTGGAGTCTGGAGACAACGCACACTGAAGCTTTCTTT.

This clone is a singleton in its sample. The V and J genes are TRBV28 and TRBJ1-5, with D perhaps matching TRBD1 (6 bases). Germline loops: CDR1 MDHEN, CDR2 SYDVKM. This CDR3 is built from 15 residues. V was trimmed by 3 bases and J by 6 bases, leaving 15 bases between them. In DNA form, the CDR3 reads TGTGCCAGCAGTTTGGTGGGGGCGCTGGGTCAGCCCCAGCATTTT. This encodes CASSLVGALGQPQHF.

The gene calls are TRBV5-4 and TRBJ2-3; 9 nucleotides align to TRBD2. V was pared by 3 bases and J by 4 bases, with 9 bases of the junction left unmatched. The CDR3 runs to 16 residues. The germline V gene has CDR1 SGHNT and CDR2 YYREEE (reference sequence). CDR3 coding DNA: TGTGCCAGCAGCTCCTCCGGGACTAGCAGGGCAGATACGCAGTATTTT. Its protein product is CASSSSGTSRADTQYF.

The chain couples TRBV29-1 to TRBJ1-4; TRBD1 aligns across 8 bases. Germline CDR1 SQVTM, CDR2 ANQGSEA. The CDR3 has 13 amino acids. J was trimmed by 2 bases and V by 5 bases; bases with no gene match: 1. In nucleotides, the CDR3 is TGCAGCGTTCAGGGGGCGACTAATGAAAAACTGTTTTTT. Translating gives CSVQGATNEKLFF.

The chain links TRBV19 to TRBJ2-7, with D possibly being TRBD1 (5 bases). This CDR3 region has 13 residues. CDR1 is LNHDA and CDR2 is SQIVND in the germline V gene (reference sequence). Trimming left V 3 bases short and J 1 base short, with 7 bases between. The CDR3 nucleotides read TGTGCCAGTAGTATTCCAGGGTCCTACGAGCAGTACTTC. Its translation is CASSIPGSYEQYF.